What follows are 32 T cell receptor beta chains derived from one specimen sequenced in a study of blood T cell repertoires in COVID-19. Sequenced by immunoSEQ multiplex PCR; TCRdb stores in-frame clones only, minus some. The sample includes roughly 150,000 clones, about four fifths of them seen just once. Sequenced material: peripheral blood. The origin of the receptors is a man in his 60s with acute or convalescent COVID-19.

This clone showed up just a few times. The J gene is TRBJ1-1, the V gene TRBV12-3 or TRBV12-4, with 7 nucleotides matching TRBD1. There are 13 residues in the CDR3. Germline trimming cut 6 bases from V and 1 base from J; bases unmatched to any gene: 2. As DNA, the CDR3 is TGTGCCAGCAGCAGGGGGGCGAACACTGAAGCTTTCTTT. Translating it yields CASSRGANTEAFF.

The CDR3 protein is CASSLDSAYEQYF. The DNA of the CDR3 is TGTGCCAGCAGCTTAGACAGCGCCTACGAGCAGTACTTC. This chain joins TRBV5-4 and TRBJ2-7; maybe TRBD1 (5 bases). Per the germline V gene, CDR1 is SGHNT and CDR2 is YYREEE (reference sequence). The CDR3 has 13 residues. V lost 2 bases and J 2 bases, leaving 8 bases between the germline ends. Full variable domain (rest looked up from reference TRBV5-4 and TRBJ2-7): ETGVTQSPTHLIKTRGQQVTLRCSSQSGHNTVSWYQQALGQGPQFIFQYYREEENGRGNFPPRFSGLQFPNYSSELNVNALELDDSALYLCASSLDSAYEQYFGPGTRLTVT.

The chain combines TRBV5-6 with TRBJ1-3; D is ambiguous. CDR3 length: 15 amino acids. Between the trimmed V and J ends, which lost 0 bases and 0 bases, there was a span of 7 bases. Germline loops: CDR1 SGHDT, CDR2 YYEEEE. The CDR3 here is CASSLVGSSGNTIYF. The CDR3 nucleotides are TGTGCCAGCAGCTTGGTCGGGAGCTCTGGAAACACCATATATTTT.

The CDR3 DNA follows: TGTGCCAGCAGCTTAAGCGGGGGTGCAGGGGCCAACGTCCTGACTTTC. This codes for CASSLSGGAGANVLTF. The rearrangement uses TRBV7-3 and TRBJ2-6, with 7 bases lining up with TRBD2. This CDR3 comprises 16 residues. Germline-derived CDR1 and CDR2 are SGHTA and FQGTGA. The V segment lost 1 base and the J segment 4 bases; nucleotides outside the gene matches: 4.

The V call is TRBV19, the J call TRBJ1-1; 8 bases agree with TRBD1. The CDR3 runs to 15 residues. V lost 3 bases and J lost 1; bases outside the gene matches: 4. CDR1 and CDR2 from the germline V gene are LNHDA and SQIVND (reference sequence). CDR3 DNA sequence: TGTGCCAGTAGTATTCTGGACAGGGCGAACACTGAAGCTTTCTTT. Encoded protein: CASSILDRANTEAFF.

In its sample, this clone was seen a few times. The genes are TRBV2 and TRBJ1-6; tentatively, D is TRBD1 (5 bases). CDR3 length: 13 residues. Trimming pared 7 bases from V and 8 bases from J, leaving 12 bases between. Germline CDR1 and CDR2: SNHLY and FYNNEI. CDR3 bases: TGTGCCAGCATTTCCGGGGGGGATTCACCCCTCCACTTT. Protein product: CASISGGDSPLHF.

This clone was recorded only once. The V call is TRBV6-6, the J call TRBJ2-7; D perhaps matches TRBD1 (5 bases). V lost 2 bases to trimming and J lost 3 bases, with 8 bases between them. Germline V gene lookup returns CDR1 MNHNY and CDR2 SVGAGI (reference sequence). This CDR3 is built from 13 residues. The CDR3 sequence is CASSYNRGYEQYF. The DNA of the CDR3 is TGTGCCAGCAGTTACAATAGGGGCTACGAGCAGTACTTC.

This chain uses TRBV6-1 with TRBJ2-2, with 9 bases lining up with TRBD1. With V trimmed by 3 bases and J by 5 bases, 4 bases remained unmatched. The germline V gene encodes CDR1 MNHNS and CDR2 SASEGT. This CDR3 is 15 amino acids long. The CDR3 here is CASSDRDRETGELFF. CDR3 in DNA: TGTGCCAGCAGTGACCGGGACAGGGAAACCGGGGAGCTGTTTTTT.

The chain carries TRBV5-6 and TRBJ2-3; 7 nucleotides agree with TRBD2. The V gene's germline CDR1 is SGHDT and CDR2 YYEEEE. CDR3 size: 16 residues. V lost 1 base, J lost 4 bases, and 9 bases stayed unmatched. The CDR3 region is CASSLRRSAGSDTQYF. CDR3 coding DNA: TGTGCCAGCAGCTTGAGGAGATCAGCGGGGTCAGATACGCAGTATTTT.

J is TRBJ2-7 and V is TRBV11-2; perhaps TRBD2 as D (5 bases). The CDR3 totals 16 residues. Germline lookup yields CDR1 SGHAT and CDR2 FQNNGV. V dropped 5 bases and J dropped 1 base, with 18 bases sitting between them. CDR3 protein: CASSLQERIPSYEQYF. CDR3 bases: TGTGCCAGCAGCCTCCAGGAGCGGATCCCTTCCTACGAGCAGTACTTC.

This clone was observed a handful of times. This chain links TRBV19 with TRBJ1-3, with TRBD1 matching 7 bases. V shed 4 bases, J shed 4 bases, and the junction held 4 bases outside the gene matches. CDR1 and CDR2 from the germline V gene are LNHDA and SQIVND (reference sequence). The CDR3 sequence is 14 residues long. This CDR3 reads CASSRGGSGNTIYF. The CDR3 DNA reads TGTGCCAGTAGTAGAGGGGGCAGCGGAAACACCATATATTTT.

The CDR3 nucleotides read TGTGCCAGCAATTCTGGAGACTCCTACAATGAGCAGTTCTTC. Translating gives CASNSGDSYNEQFF. This chain uses TRBV5-8 with TRBJ2-1; D uncertain. The CDR3 length is 14 residues. Trimming took off 6 bases at V and 0 bases at J, with 10 bases between the two ends. Germline V gene sequence: CDR1 SGHTS, CDR2 YDEGEE. Drawing the rest from reference TRBV5-8 and TRBJ2-1, the complete variable domain is EAGVTQSPTHLIKTRGQQATLRCSPISGHTSVYWYQQALGLGLQFLLWYDEGEERNRGNFPPRFSGRQFPNYSSELNVNALELEDSALYLCASNSGDSYNEQFFGPGTRLTVL.

This clone was seen a single time. CDR3 coding DNA: TGTGCCAGCTCGCCGGGTCACAACACTGAAGCTTTCTTT. It translates to CASSPGHNTEAFF. This chain connects TRBV18 to TRBJ1-1; D remains ambiguous. Trimming pared 6 bases from V and 2 bases from J, leaving 10 bases between. Germline V gives CDR1 KGHSH, CDR2 LQKENI. The CDR3 contains 13 residues.

The CDR3 loop reads CASSQQGAAGNSPLHF. In nucleotides, the CDR3 is TGTGCCAGCAGTCAACAGGGGGCCGCCGGTAATTCACCCCTCCACTTT. The chain employs TRBV6-6 and TRBJ1-6, with 9 bases identical to TRBD1. Unmatched junction bases numbered 8, after V lost 5 bases and J lost 6 bases. The CDR3 is 16 amino acids. CDR1 and CDR2 (germline): MNHNY, SVGAGI (reference sequence).

Comment on this clone: The sample holds other DNA sequences that translate to the same CDR3. The CDR3 DNA follows: TGCGCCAGCAGCTTGGAAGGGCCAGGGGGACAAGAGACCCAGTACTTC. This translates into CASSLEGPGGQETQYF. The chain employs TRBV5-1 and TRBJ2-5, with 7 bases aligning to TRBD1. CDR3 size: 16 residues. The germline gives CDR1 SGHRS, CDR2 YFSETQ. The junction had 7 bases not matched to a gene; V was cut back by 0 bases and J by 2 bases.

The chain is built from TRBV7-2 and TRBJ2-7; tentatively, D is TRBD2 (5 bases). Trimming shortened V by 5 bases and J by 3 bases, and 17 bases separated the two germline ends. CDR1 is SGHTA and CDR2 is FQGNSA in the germline V gene. This CDR3 is built from 15 residues. This chain's CDR3 is CASSPRLGSFYEQYF. As DNA, the CDR3 is TGTGCCAGCAGCCCCAGATTGGGGAGCTTCTACGAGCAGTACTTC.

This chain connects TRBV4-2 to TRBJ2-3, with a tentative D call TRBD2 (6 bases). Germline CDR1 is LGHNA and CDR2 is YNFKEQ. The germline V and J ends were trimmed by 3 bases and 3 bases, with 16 bases remaining between them. This CDR3 region has 16 residues. DNA for the CDR3: TGTGCCAGCAGCCATGCCAGGTTGCGGGATACAGATACGCAGTATTTT. It translates to CASSHARLRDTDTQYF.

This chain joins TRBV11-2 and TRBJ1-2, with D hard to call. The CDR3 totals 16 residues. Germline V gives CDR1 SGHAT, CDR2 FQNNGV. Trimming cost V 0 bases and J 7 bases, with 18 bases left between them. CDR3 region: CASSLDSASGSSGYTF. The DNA of the CDR3 is TGTGCCAGCAGCTTAGATTCGGCGTCGGGATCGAGTGGCTACACCTTC.

The rearrangement links TRBV19 to TRBJ2-7; 10 bases align to TRBD1. Germline CDR1 reads LNHDA; CDR2 reads SQIVND (reference sequence). Trimming took 3 bases from V and 2 from J; bases not matched to a gene: 4. The CDR3 spans 15 residues. The CDR3 bases are TGTGCCAGTAGTATGGGGGGGACAGGGGCCTACGAGCAGTACTTC. It translates to CASSMGGTGAYEQYF.

The chain carries TRBV5-4 and TRBJ2-1; 7 nucleotides align to TRBD2. The junction had 11 bases not matched to a gene; V was cut back by 3 bases and J by 8 bases. The CDR3 length is 15 residues. Germline V lookup: CDR1 SGHNT, CDR2 YYREEE (reference sequence). Written as DNA, the CDR3 is TGTGCCAGCAGCTCAAGCGGGACGGAGGGCGATGAGCAGTTCTTC. Residues: CASSSSGTEGDEQFF.

The J gene is TRBJ2-3, the V gene TRBV11-3; 7 bases map to TRBD2. J was trimmed by 5 bases and V by 5 bases; bases with no gene match: 16. The CDR3 is made up of 17 amino acids. Germline loops: CDR1 SGHNT, CDR2 YENEEA. In nucleotides, the CDR3 is TGTGCCAGCAGCAGGGCGGGACTACAACAGTCTGGAGATACGCAGTATTTT. Protein product: CASSRAGLQQSGDTQYF.

J is TRBJ2-3 and V is TRBV18; 7 positions match TRBD1. Germline V lookup: CDR1 KGHSH, CDR2 LQKENI. Trimming took 4 bases from V and 6 from J; bases not matched to a gene: 10. This CDR3 has 15 residues. The CDR3 DNA sequence: TGTGCCAGCTCACGAGGGGACAGCCGTGGGGATACGCAGTATTTT. Protein product: CASSRGDSRGDTQYF.

The chain has TRBV7-9 and TRBJ2-1; 10 bases fit TRBD2. This CDR3 is built from 17 residues. V shed 5 bases and J 6 bases; nucleotides not matched to a gene: 13. Germline V gives CDR1 SEHNR, CDR2 FQNEAQ (reference sequence). Here the CDR3 reads CASSAIFRTSGLNEQFF. The CDR3 DNA is TGTGCCAGCAGCGCAATCTTTCGGACTAGCGGCCTCAATGAGCAGTTCTTC.

The chain recombines TRBV5-1 with TRBJ2-1, with 8 bases lining up with TRBD2. Germline V gives CDR1 SGHRS, CDR2 YFSETQ. This CDR3 contains 16 residues. V trimming: 0 bases; J trimming: 2 bases; junction bases outside the gene matches: 4. The CDR3 bases are TGCGCCAGCAGCTTGGACGGCGGGAGGACCTACAATGAGCAGTTCTTC. It is translated as CASSLDGGRTYNEQFF.

The chain combines TRBV5-5 with TRBJ1-1, with 7 positions matching TRBD1. CDR1 and CDR2 (germline): SGHKS, YYEKEE (reference sequence). The CDR3 length is 18 residues. The junction had 19 bases not matched to a gene; V was cut back by 4 bases and J by 4 bases. The chain's CDR3 is CASSDPSTGSPVGTEAFF. Written as DNA, the CDR3 is TGTGCCAGCAGCGACCCCTCGACAGGGTCGCCCGTTGGCACTGAAGCTTTCTTT.

As to this clone: The same CDR3 arises from other DNA sequences in this sample as well. The rearrangement uses TRBV5-1 and TRBJ2-5, with a possible D match to TRBD1 (6 bases). Germline CDR1 SGHRS, CDR2 YFSETQ. Trimming removed 0 bases from V and 2 bases from J, with 8 bases in between. This CDR3 comprises 14 residues. The CDR3 DNA reads as TGCGCCAGCAGCTTGGTAGGGGGACAAGAGACCCAGTACTTC. This codes for CASSLVGGQETQYF.

This clone appeared a few times. V and J are TRBV18 and TRBJ2-2, with TRBD2 identical over 8 bases. CDR1 and CDR2 from the germline V gene are KGHSH and LQKENI. The CDR3 is made up of 16 amino acids. V lost 0 bases, J lost 1 base, and 1 base stayed unmatched. The DNA of the CDR3 is TGTGCCAGCTCACCACCGGGACTAGTGAACACCGGGGAGCTGTTTTTT. It yields the protein CASSPPGLVNTGELFF.

The rearrangement uses TRBV27 and TRBJ1-2, with 7 bases that match TRBD1. The trim removed 6 bases at V and 4 bases at J, leaving 8 bases unmatched. The CDR3 is 14 amino acids. Germline values: CDR1 MNHEY, CDR2 SMNVEV (reference sequence). CDR3: CASSPKGQSYGYTF. In DNA form, the CDR3 reads TGTGCCAGCAGCCCAAAGGGACAGAGCTATGGCTACACCTTC.

The gene calls are TRBV27 and TRBJ2-5; TRBD2 aligns across 7 bases. This CDR3 is built from 14 residues. CDR1 and CDR2 (germline): MNHEY, SMNVEV (reference sequence). Germline trimming cut 7 bases from V and 4 bases from J; bases unmatched to any gene: 9. The DNA for the CDR3 is TGTGCCAGCAAGAAGGCGGGAGTTGGAGAGACCCAGTACTTC. This translates into CASKKAGVGETQYF.

This clone was observed once. This chain links TRBV20-1 with TRBJ2-7; 7 bases align to TRBD1. With 3 bases clipped from V and 1 base from J, the junction kept 15 bases outside the gene matches. The CDR3 is 17 residues long. The germline V gene encodes CDR1 DFQATT and CDR2 SNEGSKA (reference sequence). The CDR3 sequence is CSASRYGEGGLSYEQYF. The CDR3 DNA follows: TGCAGTGCTAGTCGCTACGGGGAAGGGGGCTTGTCCTACGAGCAGTACTTC.

This sequence joins TRBV3-1 (or the pseudogene TRBV3-2) and TRBJ2-6; D is ambiguous. Trimming took off 4 bases at V and 0 bases at J, with 4 bases between the two ends. CDR1 is LGHDT and CDR2 is YNNKEL in the germline V gene (reference sequence). This CDR3 has 14 residues. CDR3 loop: CASSLLSGANVLTF. CDR3 sequence (DNA): TGTGCCAGCAGCCTCCTCTCTGGGGCCAACGTCCTGACTTTC.

The chain has TRBV19 and TRBJ1-6; 7 nucleotides line up with TRBD1. CDR1 and CDR2 (germline): LNHDA, SQIVND (reference sequence). The CDR3 spans 15 residues. The V segment lost 5 bases and the J segment 6 bases; nucleotides outside the gene matches: 7. In DNA, the CDR3 is TGTGCCAGTAGTCTCTCGGGACAGAGTAATTCACCCCTCCACTTT. This codes for CASSLSGQSNSPLHF.